Listed below are T cell receptor beta chains from one sample, sequenced in a study of T cell responses to AZD1222 COVID-19 vaccine. Using immunoSEQ multiplex PCR, the repertoire was profiled, and TCRdb retains in-frame clones only, with some absent. The data show 95,000 to 110,000 clones, 70% to 90% seen once. The material was peripheral blood, obtained on day 0 of AZD1222 vaccination. Receptors originate from an adult in good health. Each CDR3 is given with its conserved first and last residue. The D gene is left open where the match is weak. The size of a clone is reported for some rows only, either as once, few or many, or as a class for expanded clones.

TRBV24-1	TRBD1	TRBJ2-3	-	CATSETGTGGGDTQYF	TGTGCCACCAGTGAGACCGGGACAGGGGGGGGAGATACGCAGTATTTT
TRBV15	-	TRBJ2-7	-	CATSELPDYEQYF	TGTGCCACCAGTGAGCTTCCAGATTACGAGCAGTACTTC
TRBV13	TRBD1	TRBJ2-7	-	CASSSRTGGELVYEQYF	TGTGCCAGCAGCTCTCGGACAGGGGGAGAGTTAGTCTACGAGCAGTACTTC
TRBV19	-	TRBJ2-7	-	CASTSGGTVDEQYF	TGTGCCAGTACCTCCGGAGGGACGGTTGACGAGCAGTACTTC
TRBV6-1	-	TRBJ1-6	-	CASSENLRSFSYNSPLHF	TGTGCCAGCAGTGAAAACTTGAGGTCCTTCTCCTATAATTCACCCCTCCACTTT
TRBV5-6	TRBD1	TRBJ2-7	-	CASSLGTGALYEQYF	TGTGCCAGCAGCTTGGGGACAGGGGCCCTCTACGAGCAGTACTTC
TRBV18	TRBD1	TRBJ1-4	-	CASSPQGQGGEKLFF	TGTGCCAGCTCACCACAAGGACAGGGCGGCGAAAAACTGTTTTTT
TRBV4-1	-	TRBJ2-7	-	CASSGRERGIYEQYF	TGCGCCAGCAGCGGCCGGGAAAGGGGGATCTACGAGCAGTACTTC
TRBV7-9	-	TRBJ1-2	-	CASSLVYEGGYTF	TGTGCCAGCAGCTTAGTCTACGAGGGCGGCTACACCTTC
TRBV11-3	-	TRBJ2-3	few	CASSHRRGSTDTQYF	TGTGCCAGCAGCCATAGGAGGGGGAGCACAGATACGCAGTATTTT
TRBV24-1	-	TRBJ1-1	-	CATSDFWLIGLQNTEAFF	TGTGCCACCAGTGATTTCTGGTTGATTGGGCTGCAGAACACTGAAGCTTTCTTT
TRBV7-6	-	TRBJ2-3	few	CASSSRAIGRTDTQYF	TGTGCCAGCAGCTCCCGGGCCATCGGTCGCACAGATACGCAGTATTTT
TRBV6-5	-	TRBJ1-1	-	CASSYPTGGAGEAFF	TGTGCCAGCAGTTACCCCACCGGGGGGGCCGGTGAAGCTTTCTTT
TRBV7-6	TRBD1	TRBJ1-3	-	CASGSGGTGASGNTIYF	TGTGCCAGCGGGAGTGGGGGGACAGGAGCCTCTGGAAACACCATATATTTT
TRBV19	-	TRBJ1-2	-	CASSTRMGGDYGYTF	TGTGCCAGTAGTACCCGGATGGGGGGCGACTATGGCTACACCTTC
TRBV20-1	-	TRBJ1-5	-	CSASVGNSNQPQHF	TGCAGTGCTAGTGTGGGGAATAGCAATCAGCCCCAGCATTTT
TRBV20-1	TRBD1	TRBJ2-7	-	CSASETGESYEQYF	TGCAGTGCTAGTGAGACAGGGGAATCCTACGAGCAGTACTTC
TRBV10-3	TRBD1	TRBJ1-2	-	CAISERGGTGADYGYTF	TGTGCCATCAGTGAGAGGGGAGGGACAGGGGCGGACTATGGCTACACCTTC
TRBV11-1	TRBD1	TRBJ1-2	-	CASSLDREGGYTF	TGTGCCAGCAGCCTGGACAGGGAAGGTGGCTACACCTTC
TRBV5-1	TRBD1	TRBJ2-3	-	CASSSGDRGISDTQYF	TGCGCCAGCAGCTCGGGGGACAGGGGGATCTCAGATACGCAGTATTTT
TRBV30	-	TRBJ1-1	-	CAWSPPGPLNTEAFF	TGTGCCTGGAGTCCCCCGGGGCCCTTGAACACTGAAGCTTTCTTT
TRBV30	TRBD1	TRBJ1-5	-	CAWSVLGTGIQPQHF	TGTGCCTGGAGTGTATTGGGGACAGGAATTCAGCCCCAGCATTTT
TRBV3-1/TRBV3-2	TRBD1	TRBJ1-1	-	CASSQLDRGLTEAFF	TGTGCCAGCAGCCAACTGGACAGGGGGCTTACTGAAGCTTTCTTT
TRBV5-5	-	TRBJ1-4	once	CASSWRTATNEKLFF	TGTGCCAGCAGCTGGAGGACTGCAACTAATGAAAAACTGTTTTTT
TRBV11-2	TRBD1	TRBJ2-5	-	CASRDRGLGETQYF	TGTGCCAGCAGGGACAGGGGGCTTGGAGAGACCCAGTACTTC
TRBV5-1	-	TRBJ1-1	-	CASSLTSTEAFF	TGCGCCAGCAGCCTAACGTCGACTGAAGCTTTCTTT
TRBV2	-	TRBJ1-2	-	CASSDWRQSNSNYGYTF	TGTGCCAGCAGTGATTGGAGACAGTCAAATAGTAACTATGGCTACACCTTC
TRBV12-5	TRBD2	TRBJ2-5	-	CASGSPTSGAKVETQYF	TGTGCTAGTGGTTCCCCTACTAGCGGGGCGAAGGTAGAGACCCAGTACTTC
TRBV7-2	TRBD1	TRBJ1-1	-	CASDRGLRNTEAFF	TGTGCCAGCGACAGGGGGCTGAGGAACACTGAAGCTTTCTTT
TRBV7-8	-	TRBJ1-4	few	CASSSYRATDGGKLFF	TGTGCCAGCAGCTCGTACAGGGCCACCGACGGTGGAAAACTGTTTTTT
TRBV3-1/TRBV3-2	TRBD1	TRBJ2-7	few	CASSQGGQGGGEQYF	TGTGCCAGCAGCCAAGGGGGACAGGGGGGAGGCGAGCAGTACTTC
TRBV9	TRBD1	TRBJ2-1	-	CASSSWTGPNEQFF	TGTGCCAGCAGCTCTTGGACAGGGCCCAATGAGCAGTTCTTC
TRBV2	-	TRBJ1-2	-	CASSEWHRTAGGGYTF	TGTGCCAGCAGTGAATGGCACAGGACGGCAGGAGGTGGCTACACCTTC
TRBV6-5	TRBD1	TRBJ2-2	-	CASRGQGGLAGELFF	TGTGCCAGCAGGGGACAGGGGGGATTAGCCGGGGAGCTGTTTTTT
TRBV12-3/TRBV12-4	-	TRBJ1-5	-	CASSLATQPQHF	TGTGCCAGCAGTTTAGCTACTCAGCCCCAGCATTTT
TRBV4-2	-	TRBJ1-4	-	CASSHPQGGEKLFF	TGTGCCAGCAGCCACCCACAGGGAGGTGAAAAACTGTTTTTT
TRBV5-4	TRBD1	TRBJ2-1	-	CASSSAGTGFNEQFF	TGTGCCAGCAGCTCCGCCGGGACAGGGTTCAATGAGCAGTTCTTC
TRBV9	-	TRBJ2-7	-	CASSVGYEQYF	TGTGCCAGCAGCGTAGGGTACGAGCAGTACTTC
TRBV28	-	TRBJ1-2	few	CASRAGTAASHYGYTF	TGTGCCAGCAGGGCCGGGACCGCAGCCTCACACTATGGCTACACCTTC
TRBV7-9	-	TRBJ1-2	-	CASSPQGNYGYTF	TGTGCCAGCAGCCCCCAGGGGAACTATGGCTACACCTTC
TRBV7-6	-	TRBJ1-6	-	CASSLSVLADKRTLHF	TGTGCCAGCAGCTTATCCGTTTTGGCGGACAAGAGGACCCTCCACTTT
TRBV27	-	TRBJ2-7	few	CASSLSTTGLNEQYF	TGTGCCAGCAGTTTATCAACGACTGGGCTAAACGAGCAGTACTTC
TRBV6-5	-	TRBJ1-1	-	CASSYPNTEAFF	TGTGCCAGCAGTTACCCGAACACTGAAGCTTTCTTT
TRBV4-1	-	TRBJ1-6	once	CASSQVTYSPNSPLHF	TGCGCCAGCAGCCAAGTCACGTATAGCCCGAATTCACCCCTCCACTTT
TRBV12-3/TRBV12-4	-	TRBJ2-7	-	CASSLQRDHEQYF	TGTGCCAGCAGCCTCCAAAGGGACCACGAGCAGTACTTC
TRBV25-1	TRBD1	TRBJ1-4	-	CASSAPPGQGREKLFF	TGTGCCAGCAGTGCTCCTCCGGGACAGGGTCGAGAAAAACTGTTTTTT
TRBV5-1	-	TRBJ2-7	-	CASSYPTSFGSNRGEQYF	TGCGCCAGCAGCTACCCGACGTCCTTCGGTAGCAACCGGGGCGAGCAGTACTTC
TRBV11-2	TRBD1	TRBJ2-1	-	CASSLDRARNNEQFF	TGTGCCAGCAGCCTGGACAGGGCGAGAAACAATGAGCAGTTCTTC
TRBV27	TRBD1	TRBJ2-7	-	CASSLYGQDAYEQYF	TGTGCCAGCAGTTTGTATGGACAGGACGCCTACGAGCAGTACTTC
TRBV19	-	TRBJ1-2	-	CASSMRRPPNYGYTF	TGTGCCAGTAGTATGCGGCGGCCGCCAAACTATGGCTACACCTTC
TRBV29-1	-	TRBJ1-1	-	CSALQGDTEAFF	TGCAGCGCATTGCAGGGAGACACTGAAGCTTTCTTT
TRBV7-9	TRBD1	TRBJ1-5	-	CASSSDRASNQPQHF	TGTGCCAGCAGCTCAGACAGGGCCAGCAATCAGCCCCAGCATTTT